This TCR beta chain is drawn from a study of cytomegalovirus exposure and HLA in healthy donors. The primer mix had 60 Vbeta and 13 Jbeta primers. Using immunoSEQ multiplex PCR, the repertoire was profiled, and TCRdb retains in-frame clones only, with some absent. The table has 140,000 or so clones, around 90% seen once. Notes on this clone: Its target is not known.

Study-wide results and limits: Most subjects' HLA-A and HLA-B alleles were reportedly predicted from TCR beta sequences. CMV serostatus was the only immune exposure information that was available.

Per the germline V gene, CDR1 is SGHDT and CDR2 is YYEEEE. This CDR3 comprises 15 residues. With 0 bases removed from V and 4 bases from J, the gap between germline ends came to 10 bases. The chain carries TRBV5-6 and TRBJ2-2; maybe TRBD2 (5 bases). The sequence derives from a woman aged 40 to 50 in good health and CMV-seronegative. The sample consisted of PBMCs. The CDR3 sequence is CASSLVRVGTGELFF. Written as DNA, the CDR3 is TGTGCCAGCAGCTTGGTGAGGGTCGGCACCGGGGAGCTGTTTTTT.